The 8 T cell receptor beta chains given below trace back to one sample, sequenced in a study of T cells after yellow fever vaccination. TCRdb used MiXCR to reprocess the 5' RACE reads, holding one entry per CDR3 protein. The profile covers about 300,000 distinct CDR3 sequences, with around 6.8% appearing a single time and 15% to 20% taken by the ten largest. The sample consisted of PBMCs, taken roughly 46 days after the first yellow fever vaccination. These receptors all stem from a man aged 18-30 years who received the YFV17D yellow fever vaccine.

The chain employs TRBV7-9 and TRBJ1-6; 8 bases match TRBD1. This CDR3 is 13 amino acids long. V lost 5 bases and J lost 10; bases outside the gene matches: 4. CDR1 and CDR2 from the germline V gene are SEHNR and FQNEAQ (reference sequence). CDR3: CASSQTGDSPLHF. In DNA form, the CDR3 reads TGTGCCAGCAGCCAGACAGGGGACTCACCCCTCCACTTT. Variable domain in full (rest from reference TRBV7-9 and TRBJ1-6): DTGVSQNPRHKITKRGQNVTFRCDPISEHNRLYWYRQTLGQGPEFLTYFQNEAQLEKSRLLSDRFSAERPKGSFSTLEIQRTEQGDSAMYLCASSQTGDSPLHFGNGTRLTVT.

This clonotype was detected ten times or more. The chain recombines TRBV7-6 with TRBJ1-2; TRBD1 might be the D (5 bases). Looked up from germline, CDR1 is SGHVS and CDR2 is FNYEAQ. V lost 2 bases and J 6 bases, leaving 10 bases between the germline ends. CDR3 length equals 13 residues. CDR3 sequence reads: CASSLQGLDGYTF. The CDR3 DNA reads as TGTGCCAGCAGCTTACAGGGTCTCGATGGCTACACCTTC.

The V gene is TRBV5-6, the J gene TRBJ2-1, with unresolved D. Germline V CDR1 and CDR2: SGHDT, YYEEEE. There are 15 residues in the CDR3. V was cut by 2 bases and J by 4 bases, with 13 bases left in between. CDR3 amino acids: CASSLSGRRYNEQFF. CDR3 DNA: TGTGCCAGCAGCTTAAGTGGTCGGAGATACAATGAGCAGTTCTTC.

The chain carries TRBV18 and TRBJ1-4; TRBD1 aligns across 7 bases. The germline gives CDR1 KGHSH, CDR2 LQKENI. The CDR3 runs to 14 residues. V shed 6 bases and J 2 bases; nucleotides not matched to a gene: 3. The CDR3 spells CASSVQGTNEKLFF. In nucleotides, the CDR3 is TGTGCCAGCTCGGTACAGGGGACTAATGAAAAACTGTTTTTT. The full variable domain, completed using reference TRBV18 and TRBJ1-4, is NAGVMQNPRHLVRRRGQEARLRCSPMKGHSHVYWYRQLPEEGLKFMVYLQKENIIDESGMPKERFSAEFPKEGPSILRIQQVVRGDSAAYFCASSVQGTNEKLFFGSGTQLSVL.

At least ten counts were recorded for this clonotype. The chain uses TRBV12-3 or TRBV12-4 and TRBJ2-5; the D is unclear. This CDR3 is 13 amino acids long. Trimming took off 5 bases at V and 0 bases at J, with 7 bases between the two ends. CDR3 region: CASSATYQETQYF. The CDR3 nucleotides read TGTGCCAGCAGTGCAACGTACCAAGAGACCCAGTACTTC.

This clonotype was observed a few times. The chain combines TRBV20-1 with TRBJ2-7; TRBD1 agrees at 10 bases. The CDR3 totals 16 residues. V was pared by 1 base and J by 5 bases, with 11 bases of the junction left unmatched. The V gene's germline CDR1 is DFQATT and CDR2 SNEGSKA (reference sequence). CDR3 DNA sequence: TGCAGTGCTAGAGCGATAGCGGGACAGGGGTTCCACGAGCAGTACTTC. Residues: CSARAIAGQGFHEQYF.

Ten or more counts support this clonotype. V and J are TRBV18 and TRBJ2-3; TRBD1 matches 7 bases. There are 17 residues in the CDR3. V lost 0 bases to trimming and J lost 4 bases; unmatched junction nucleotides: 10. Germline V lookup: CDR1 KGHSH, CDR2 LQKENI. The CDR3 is CASSPPRQGPVADTQYF. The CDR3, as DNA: TGTGCCAGCTCACCACCCCGACAGGGTCCCGTTGCAGATACGCAGTATTTT.

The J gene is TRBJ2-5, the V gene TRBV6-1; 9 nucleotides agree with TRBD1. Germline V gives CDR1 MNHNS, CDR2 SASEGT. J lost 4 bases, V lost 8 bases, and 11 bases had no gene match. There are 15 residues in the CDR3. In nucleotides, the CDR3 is TGTGCCAGCCAGACCGGGACAGGGTGGTTAGAGACCCAGTACTTC. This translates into CASQTGTGWLETQYF.